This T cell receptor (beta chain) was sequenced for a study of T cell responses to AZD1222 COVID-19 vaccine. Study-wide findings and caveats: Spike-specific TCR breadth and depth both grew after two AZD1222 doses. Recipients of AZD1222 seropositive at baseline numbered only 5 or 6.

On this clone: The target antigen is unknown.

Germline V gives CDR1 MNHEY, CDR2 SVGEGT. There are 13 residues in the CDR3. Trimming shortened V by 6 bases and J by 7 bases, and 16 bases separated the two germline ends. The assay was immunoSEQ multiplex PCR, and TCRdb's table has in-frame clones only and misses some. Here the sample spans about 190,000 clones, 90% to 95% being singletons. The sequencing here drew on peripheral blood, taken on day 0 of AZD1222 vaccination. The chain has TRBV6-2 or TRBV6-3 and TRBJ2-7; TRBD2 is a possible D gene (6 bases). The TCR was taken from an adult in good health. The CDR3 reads CASSGLASGEQYF. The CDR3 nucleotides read TGTGCCAGCAGCGGGCTAGCGAGCGGGGAGCAGTACTTC.